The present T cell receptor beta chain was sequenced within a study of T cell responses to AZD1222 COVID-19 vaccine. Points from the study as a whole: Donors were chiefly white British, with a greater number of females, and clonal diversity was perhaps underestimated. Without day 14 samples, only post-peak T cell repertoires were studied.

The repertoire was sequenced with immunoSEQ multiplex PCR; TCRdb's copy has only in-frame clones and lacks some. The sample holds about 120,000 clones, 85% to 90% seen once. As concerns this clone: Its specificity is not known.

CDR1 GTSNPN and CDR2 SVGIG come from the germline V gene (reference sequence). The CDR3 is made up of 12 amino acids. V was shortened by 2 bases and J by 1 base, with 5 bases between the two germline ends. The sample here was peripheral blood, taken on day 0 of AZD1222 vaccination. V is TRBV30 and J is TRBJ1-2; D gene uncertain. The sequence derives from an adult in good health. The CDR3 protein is CAWSPSNYGYTF. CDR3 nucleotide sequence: TGTGCCTGGAGTCCTAGTAACTATGGCTACACCTTC.